This TCR beta chain was obtained from a study of shared clonotypes between healthy human individuals. Unmatched junction bases numbered 6, after V lost 4 bases and J lost 2 bases. The germline gives CDR1 LNHDA, CDR2 SQIVND (reference sequence). This CDR3 comprises 15 residues. With regard to this clone: Antigen: not known.

Study-wide results and limits: Naive subsets generally had larger estimated richness than memory subsets.

Only in-frame clones appear in the TCRdb table, and some are missing; sequencing was by immunoSEQ multiplex PCR. The repertoire holds some 1,400,000 clones, with more than 95% as singletons. From CD4+ cells came CD45RA+ naive and CD45RA-negative memory subsets. The chain uses TRBV19 and TRBJ2-7; 9 positions agree with TRBD2. This clonotype was sampled from a man in his thirties or forties in good health. The sequenced sample consisted of naive CD4+ T cells sorted from blood. Sample subset: CD45RA+ positively selected. The DNA for the CDR3 is TGTGCCAGTAGTAAAGGGACTAGCCTAGCCTACGAGCAGTACTTC. Translating gives CASSKGTSLAYEQYF. Drawing the rest from reference TRBV19 and TRBJ2-7, the complete variable domain is DGGITQSPKYLFRKEGQNVTLSCEQNLNHDAMYWYRQDPGQGLRLIYYSQIVNDFQKGDIAEGYSVSREKKESFPLTVTSAQKNPTAFYLCASSKGTSLAYEQYFGPGTRLTVT.